The rows below give T cell receptor beta chains drawn from one sample of a study of vaccination and CD4 T cells after COVID-19. Their antigens remain unidentified. TCRdb analysed the PCR reads with MiXCR anew, one entry per CDR3 protein. The data hold over 15,000 distinct CDR3 sequences, with approximately 50% observed a single time. What was sequenced was CD4+ T cells from blood, cultured in vitro. These receptors were collected from a human donor who had recovered from COVID-19. Both conserved end residues are part of each CDR3. The D gene is left open where the match is weak. Size is stated for part of the rows, as once, few or many counts, or as a class when the clone is expanded.

abundance	d_gene	j_gene	v_gene	CDR3nt	CDR3aa
once	TRBD2	TRBJ2-3	TRBV7-2	TGTGCCAGCAGCTGGACTAGCGGACGCACAGATACGCAGTATTTT	CASSWTSGRTDTQYF
-	-	TRBJ2-2	TRBV12-3/TRBV12-4	TGTGCCAGCAGTTTAAGTGAACTGGGGGAGCTGTTTTTT	CASSLSELGELFF
few	TRBD1	TRBJ1-1	TRBV20-1	TGCAGTGTCCGACAGGGCGGTGATCCCTTGGGCACTGAAGCTTTCTTT	CSVRQGGDPLGTEAFF
few	TRBD1	TRBJ1-4	TRBV19	TGTGCCAGTAAGGTCCTGGACAGGGAAAGTGAAAAACTGTTTTTT	CASKVLDRESEKLFF
-	-	TRBJ2-7	TRBV20-1	TGCAGTGCTACGGACACCGCCGAGCAGTACTTC	CSATDTAEQYF
-	-	TRBJ1-1	TRBV7-9	TGTGCCAGCAGCCCAAACATGAACACTGAAGCTTTCTTT	CASSPNMNTEAFF
once	-	TRBJ1-1	TRBV12-3/TRBV12-4	TGTGCCAGCAGTTTCAGCGTCAGGGGAGCCACTGAAGCTTTCTTT	CASSFSVRGATEAFF
once	TRBD1	TRBJ1-6	TRBV6-1	TGTGCCAGCAGGCCCCGACAGGGAGTGAATCCACCCCTCCACTTT	CASRPRQGVNPPLHF
-	-	TRBJ2-1	TRBV30	TGTGCCTGGAGGGGCCCGGACCTTGAGCAGTTCTTC	CAWRGPDLEQFF
-	-	TRBJ2-3	TRBV7-8	TGTGCCAGCAGCTTAACAGCGGCTCCCCGTACGCAGTATTTT	CASSLTAAPRTQYF
-	-	TRBJ2-2	TRBV19	TGTGCCAGTAGTATAGCTAGCGCCAACACCGGGGAGCTGTTTTTT	CASSIASANTGELFF
-	-	TRBJ2-7	TRBV12-3/TRBV12-4	TGTGCCAGCAGTTTGGCAGCAGGGGTATTTTACGAGCAGTACTTC	CASSLAAGVFYEQYF
few	TRBD1	TRBJ1-3	TRBV11-2	TGTGCCAGCAGCTACGGGACAGCTGGAAACACCATATATTTT	CASSYGTAGNTIYF
-	TRBD1	TRBJ2-2	TRBV7-2	TGTGCCAGCAGCTTTATTGTCATGGGGACAGGATCCACCGGGGAGCTGTTTTTT	CASSFIVMGTGSTGELFF
-	TRBD2	TRBJ2-7	TRBV6-1	TGTGCCAGCAGTCTAGCGGGAGCAGGCGAGCAGTACTTC	CASSLAGAGEQYF